The 16 T cell receptor beta chains in this list originate from one sample, sequenced in a study of T cell changes during pregnancy in multiple sclerosis. Clones were sequenced by immunoSEQ multiplex PCR, and TCRdb holds only the in-frame ones, with some missing. The table has some 110,000 clones, around 90% seen once. The material sequenced was peripheral blood, taken before pregnancy. These receptors came from a female donor with multiple sclerosis, enrolled in a pregnancy study.

The V and J genes are TRBV7-9 and TRBJ2-1; perhaps TRBD2 as D (5 bases). Trimming stripped 4 bases from V and 10 bases from J, with 14 bases between. Germline CDR1 SEHNR, CDR2 FQNEAQ (reference sequence). The CDR3 consists of 13 residues. The CDR3 reads CASSSATRGEQFF. For the CDR3, the DNA is TGTGCCAGCAGCTCCGCGACCCGCGGGGAGCAGTTCTTC.

The genes are TRBV19 and TRBJ1-1; D is perhaps TRBD1 (6 bases). Germline V gene data show CDR1 as LNHDA and CDR2 as SQIVND (reference sequence). V was trimmed by 0 bases and J by 3 bases, leaving 17 bases between them. The CDR3 spans 17 residues. The CDR3 region is CASSIDPPTGFDTEAFF. The DNA of the CDR3 is TGTGCCAGTAGTATAGACCCTCCCACAGGGTTCGACACTGAAGCTTTCTTT.

This clone has only a few counts. The rearrangement links TRBV6-4 to TRBJ1-6; D is unresolved. The germline CDR1 and CDR2 sequences are MRHNA and SNTAGT. The CDR3 sequence is 15 residues long. Trimming took off 3 bases at V and 9 bases at J, with 15 bases between the two ends. CDR3 loop: CASSESEARSSPLHF. The CDR3 DNA reads as TGTGCCAGCAGTGAATCAGAGGCTCGGAGTTCACCCCTCCACTTT.

The rearrangement links TRBV2 to TRBJ2-5; no firm D call. CDR3 length equals 16 residues. The germline CDR1 and CDR2 sequences are SNHLY and FYNNEI. Trimming removed 5 bases from V and 4 bases from J, with 20 bases in between. CDR3 bases: TGTGCCAGCAGTCCCGGCGGCCTTGAGATTGGAGAGACCCAGTACTTC. Translated, it gives CASSPGGLEIGETQYF.

This clone was counted once. The rearrangement uses TRBV5-1 and TRBJ2-5; D remains unclear. Trimming shortened V by 0 bases and J by 1 base, and 13 bases separated the two germline ends. There are 16 residues in the CDR3. Germline V gene sequence: CDR1 SGHRS, CDR2 YFSETQ. The CDR3 region has the DNA TGCGCCAGCAGCTTGGGAAACCTTGGCCCCCAAGAGACCCAGTACTTC. Its translation: CASSLGNLGPQETQYF.

This rearrangement joins TRBV7-2 to TRBJ2-5; D gene ambiguous. This CDR3 contains 13 residues. Per the germline V gene, CDR1 is SGHTA and CDR2 is FQGNSA. The germline V and J ends were trimmed by 3 bases and 1 base, with 6 bases remaining between them. As DNA, the CDR3 is TGTGCCAGCAGCTTTAGTGTCCAAGAGACCCAGTACTTC. Protein sequence: CASSFSVQETQYF.

The rearrangement links TRBV9 to TRBJ2-7, with 11 bases aligning to TRBD2. The junction had 1 base not matched to a gene; V was cut back by 1 base and J by 4 bases. This CDR3 is built from 14 residues. CDR1 and CDR2 (germline): SGDLS, YYNGEE. CDR3 nucleotides: TGTGCCAGCAGCGTAACTAGCGGGGGTTACGAGCAGTACTTC. It yields the protein CASSVTSGGYEQYF.

In its sample, this clone was seen once. The chain has TRBV6-5 and TRBJ2-7, with a tentative D call TRBD1 (6 bases). Deletions cut 2 bases from V and 1 base from J, with 9 bases between. Germline-derived CDR1 and CDR2 are MNHEY and SVGAGI. The CDR3 is made up of 14 amino acids. The CDR3 DNA follows: TGTGCCAGCAGTTACCAGACAGGTTCCTACGAGCAGTACTTC. Its protein product is CASSYQTGSYEQYF.

The chain joins TRBV5-5 to TRBJ1-5; D gene unclear. This CDR3 comprises 14 residues. Per germline, CDR1 SGHKS and CDR2 YYEKEE (reference sequence). V was cut by 0 bases and J by 1 base, with 5 bases left in between. The CDR3: CASSLVGSNQPQHF. The CDR3 bases are TGTGCCAGCAGCTTGGTCGGGAGCAATCAGCCCCAGCATTTT.

CDR3 amino acids: CASSPQGRGNQPQHF. The CDR3 nucleotides are TGTGCCAGCTCACCACAGGGGCGAGGCAATCAGCCCCAGCATTTT. The chain uses TRBV18 and TRBJ1-5; TRBD1 is a possible D gene (5 bases). V was cut by 1 base and J by 2 bases, with 9 bases left in between. Per germline, CDR1 KGHSH and CDR2 LQKENI. The CDR3 contains 15 residues.

V usage is TRBV28 and J usage is TRBJ1-4; D gene ambiguous. Per germline, CDR1 MDHEN and CDR2 SYDVKM. V gave up 5 bases and J gave up 0 bases, with 10 bases separating them. The CDR3 is made up of 15 amino acids. CDR3 residues: CASSGPGTTNEKLFF. The CDR3, as DNA: TGTGCCAGCAGTGGTCCCGGGACAACTAATGAAAAACTGTTTTTT.

The J gene is TRBJ1-1, the V gene TRBV29-1, with D perhaps TRBD1 (5 bases). Germline CDR1 and CDR2: SQVTM and ANQGSEA. This CDR3 contains 15 residues. Trimming took 6 bases from V and 0 from J, leaving 17 bases between them. CDR3: CSVDRGQGMNTEAFF. Here the CDR3 DNA reads TGCAGCGTCGACCGCGGTCAGGGTATGAACACTGAAGCTTTCTTT.

In nucleotides, the CDR3 is TGTGCCAGCAGCGGGGGACTAGCGGGGGGGCTATCAGATACGCAGTATTTT. Protein sequence: CASSGGLAGGLSDTQYF. The J gene is TRBJ2-3, the V gene TRBV5-6, with 16 bases aligning to TRBD2. The CDR3 runs to 17 residues. V lost 4 bases and J lost 4; bases outside the gene matches: 6. Germline assignment: CDR1 SGHDT and CDR2 YYEEEE.

As for this clone: A read error may account for a junction end that differs from germline. The rearrangement links TRBV4-3 to TRBJ1-2, with no clear D. Germline loops: CDR1 LGHNA, CDR2 YSLEER. The CDR3 covers 14 residues. For the CDR3, the DNA is TGCGCCAGCAGCGAAGACCGTAATGAGTATGGCTACACCTTC. It yields the protein CASSEDRNEYGYTF.

The chain couples TRBV11-2 to TRBJ2-7, with D tentatively TRBD2 (5 bases). Germline-derived CDR1 and CDR2 are SGHAT and FQNNGV. V was trimmed by 3 bases and J by 2 bases, leaving 14 bases between them. This CDR3 is 15 amino acids long. CDR3 amino acids: CASSFDLLGAYEQYF. CDR3 nucleotides: TGTGCCAGCAGCTTCGATCTACTCGGGGCCTACGAGCAGTACTTC.

This clone appeared a single time. The chain combines TRBV7-9 with TRBJ1-1; D perhaps matches TRBD1 (6 bases). CDR1 and CDR2 (germline): SEHNR, FQNEAQ (reference sequence). Deletions cut 8 bases from V and 4 bases from J, with 17 bases between. The CDR3 covers 14 residues. The CDR3 loop is CASLKGQGSTEAFF. The DNA of the CDR3 is TGTGCCAGCTTAAAGGGGCAGGGGAGCACTGAAGCTTTCTTT.